This T cell receptor (beta chain) was captured by sequencing in a study of regulatory T cells in long-lasting Graves disease. Sample time point: newly diagnosed GD, antithyroid drugs for less than 3 months. PBMC-extracted RNA yielded the TCR library. The CDR3 covers 15 residues. The junction had 6 bases not matched to a gene; V was cut back by 6 bases and J by 0 bases. CDR1 MDHEN and CDR2 SYDVKM come from the germline V gene. Assembly of TCR beta libraries relied on iRepertoire HTBI primers together with Arm-PCR of CDR3 regions. From the multiplex PCR reads, TCRdb called clonotypes with MiXCR, one entry per CDR3 protein. Altogether 400,000 to 500,000 distinct CDR3 sequences are present, around 15% being singletons, with the ten largest covering over 15%. Separately, the same data were catalogued under a study of T cells in Graves' hyperthyroidism and ophthalmopathy.

This rearrangement joins TRBV28 to TRBJ2-5; 8 bases are a match to TRBD1. Material: peripheral blood mononuclear cells (PBMCs), obtained at new diagnosis, from a patient treated with antithyroid drugs. This clonotype originated in a woman in her forties or fifties with Graves disease. Written as DNA, the CDR3 is TGTGCCAGCAGCAAGGGGACAGGCAACCAAGAGACCCAGTACTTC. This codes for CASSKGTGNQETQYF. The whole variable domain, remainder taken from reference TRBV28 and TRBJ2-5, is DVKVTQSSRYLVKRTGEKVFLECVQDMDHENMFWYRQDPGLGLRLIYFSYDVKMKEKGDIPEGYSVSREKKERFSLILESASTNQTSMYLCASSKGTGNQETQYFGPGTRLLVL.